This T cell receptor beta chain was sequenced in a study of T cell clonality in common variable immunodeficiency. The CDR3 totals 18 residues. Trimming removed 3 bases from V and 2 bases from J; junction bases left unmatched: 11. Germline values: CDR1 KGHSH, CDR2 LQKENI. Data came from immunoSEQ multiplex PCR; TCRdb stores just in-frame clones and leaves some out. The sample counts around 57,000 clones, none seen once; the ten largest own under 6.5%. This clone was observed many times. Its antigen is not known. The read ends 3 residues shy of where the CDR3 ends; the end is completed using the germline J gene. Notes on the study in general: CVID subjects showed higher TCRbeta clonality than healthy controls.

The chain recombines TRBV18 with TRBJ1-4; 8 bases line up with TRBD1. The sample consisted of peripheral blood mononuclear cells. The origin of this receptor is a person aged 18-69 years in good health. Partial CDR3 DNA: TGTGCCAGCTCACCCCGGACAGGGTTCCGAGTGACTAATGAAAAA. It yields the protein CASSPRTGFRVTNEK. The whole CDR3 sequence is CASSPRTGFRVTNEKLFF.